These 24 T cell receptor beta chains were all obtained from the same sample, sequenced in a study of blood T cell repertoires in COVID-19. The repertoire was sequenced with immunoSEQ multiplex PCR; TCRdb's copy has only in-frame clones and lacks some. This table holds some 66,000 clones, approximately 93% found once. Sequenced: peripheral blood. Every receptor here comes from a man between 65 and 85 years old with active COVID-19.

This clone was observed a single time. The rearrangement uses TRBV25-1 and TRBJ1-1; D uncertain. The V end lost 6 bases, the J end lost 4 bases, and 12 bases lay between the germline ends. The CDR3 runs to 13 residues. Germline V lookup: CDR1 MGHDK, CDR2 SYGVNS. This chain's CDR3 is CASRRGGITEAFF. As DNA, the CDR3 is TGTGCCAGCAGGCGGGGTGGGATCACTGAAGCTTTCTTT.

The gene calls are TRBV6-5 and TRBJ1-1; 10 positions match TRBD1. Germline values: CDR1 MNHEY, CDR2 SVGAGI. Trimming cost V 6 bases and J 3 bases; bases outside gene matches: 4. CDR3 size: 14 residues. CDR3 in DNA: TGTGCCAGCAGCCTAGGACAGGGGGACACTGAAGCTTTCTTT. It translates to CASSLGQGDTEAFF.

V and J are TRBV28 and TRBJ1-1; tentatively, D is TRBD1 (5 bases). The ends were cut back, 4 bases at V and 5 bases at J, with 17 bases in the middle. This CDR3 is built from 15 residues. The germline V gene encodes CDR1 MDHEN and CDR2 SYDVKM. CDR3 bases: TGTGCCAGCAGTTCATACGGGGGGGGGAAGACTGAAGCTTTCTTT. Translating it yields CASSSYGGGKTEAFF.

The rearrangement links TRBV3-1 (or the pseudogene TRBV3-2) to TRBJ2-3; D call uncertain. Germline lookup yields CDR1 LGHDT and CDR2 YNNKEL (reference sequence). V was shortened by 0 bases and J by 1 base, with 8 bases between the two germline ends. This CDR3 has 15 residues. CDR3: CASSQDPAGTDTQYF. The CDR3 nucleotides read TGTGCCAGCAGCCAAGATCCCGCGGGCACAGATACGCAGTATTTT.

The CDR3 bases are TGTGCCAGCAGCTTTCAGGGTGTCGAGCAGTTCTTC. It is translated as CASSFQGVEQFF. The J gene is TRBJ2-1, the V gene TRBV5-6; TRBD1 might be the D (5 bases). Trimming stripped 2 bases from V and 10 bases from J, with 10 bases between. The CDR3 is 12 residues long. The germline CDR1 and CDR2 sequences are SGHDT and YYEEEE.

The chain employs TRBV6-5 and TRBJ2-7, with 9 bases that match TRBD1. V lost 2 bases and J lost 7; bases outside the gene matches: 9. Germline assignment: CDR1 MNHEY and CDR2 SVGAGI. The CDR3 has 15 residues. This CDR3 reads CASSYGDRVSGEQYF. The CDR3 region has the DNA TGTGCCAGCAGTTACGGGGACAGGGTTAGTGGGGAGCAGTACTTC.

The rearrangement joins TRBV18 to TRBJ1-4; D gene uncertain. Germline CDR1 is KGHSH and CDR2 is LQKENI. Trimming left V 1 base short and J 4 bases short, with 10 bases between. The CDR3 sequence is 15 residues long. This chain's CDR3 is CASSPRGSFNEKLFF. CDR3 sequence (DNA): TGTGCCAGCTCACCACGCGGCAGCTTTAATGAAAAACTGTTTTTT.

This chain joins TRBV11-2 and TRBJ2-2; 7 bases align to TRBD2. Germline V gives CDR1 SGHAT, CDR2 FQNNGV. The CDR3 sequence is 15 residues long. The trim removed 3 bases at V and 5 bases at J, leaving 6 bases unmatched. The CDR3 loop is CASSFFQGLTGELFF. The CDR3 bases are TGTGCCAGCAGCTTTTTCCAGGGACTAACCGGGGAGCTGTTTTTT.

This chain joins TRBV9 and TRBJ1-1; tentatively, D is TRBD1 (6 bases). Per the germline V gene, CDR1 is SGDLS and CDR2 is YYNGEE. The V end lost 4 bases, the J end lost 6 bases, and 13 bases lay between the germline ends. The CDR3 loop spans 13 amino acids. The CDR3 coding sequence is TGTGCCAGCAGCCTGTTTGGGGGCGCTGAAGCTTTCTTT. Translated: CASSLFGGAEAFF.

The genes are TRBV4-3 and TRBJ2-7; TRBD1 matches at 12 bases. V trimming: 1 base; J trimming: 6 bases; junction bases outside the gene matches: 7. The germline V gene encodes CDR1 LGHNA and CDR2 YSLEER. This CDR3 is 16 amino acids long. CDR3 sequence (DNA): TGCGCCAGCAGCCAAGGACCGGGACAGGGGGCGTCCGAGCAGTACTTC. Translating gives CASSQGPGQGASEQYF.

The chain combines TRBV7-9 with TRBJ2-5; no clear D. The CDR3 has 15 residues. In germline, CDR1 is SEHNR, CDR2 FQNEAQ (reference sequence). V was clipped by 1 base and J by 3 bases, with 12 bases between them. CDR3 in DNA: TGTGCCAGCAGCTTAGTGGTCTCTATAAAAGAGACCCAGTACTTC. Translation: CASSLVVSIKETQYF.

The chain links TRBV12-3 or TRBV12-4 to TRBJ1-5; D gene uncertain. The CDR3 spans 12 residues. Between the trimmed V and J ends, which lost 4 bases and 4 bases, there was a span of 5 bases. Here the CDR3 reads CASSSQNQPQHF. CDR3 coding DNA: TGTGCCAGCAGTTCCCAGAATCAGCCCCAGCATTTT.

The chain is built from TRBV5-1 and TRBJ1-2; D not resolved. This CDR3 is 14 amino acids long. Between the trimmed V and J ends, which lost 0 bases and 7 bases, there was a span of 13 bases. Germline CDR1 and CDR2: SGHRS and YFSETQ. The CDR3 here is CASSLAEDAGGYTF. The CDR3 DNA reads as TGCGCCAGCAGCTTGGCCGAGGATGCGGGTGGCTACACCTTC.

V is TRBV29-1 and J is TRBJ2-7; 9 nucleotides line up with TRBD1. Per the germline V gene, CDR1 is SQVTM and CDR2 is ANQGSEA. This CDR3 is built from 13 residues. V lost 6 bases, J lost 6 bases, and 9 bases stayed unmatched. The CDR3 loop is CSVTGTGTLEQYF. CDR3 bases: TGCAGCGTGACCGGGACAGGGACTCTCGAGCAGTACTTC.

This chain joins TRBV11-2 and TRBJ2-7; no clear D gene. V was cut by 0 bases and J by 9 bases, with 9 bases left in between. CDR1 and CDR2 from the germline V gene are SGHAT and FQNNGV. This CDR3 is 12 amino acids long. The CDR3 here is CASSLDWPRQYF. As DNA, the CDR3 is TGTGCCAGCAGCTTAGATTGGCCACGGCAGTACTTC.

V usage is TRBV5-1 and J usage is TRBJ1-1; the D gene is possibly TRBD1 (5 bases). V was shortened by 4 bases and J by 0 bases, with 10 bases between the two germline ends. The CDR3 has 14 amino acids. The germline V gene encodes CDR1 SGHRS and CDR2 YFSETQ. This CDR3 reads CASSRTGMNTEAFF. The CDR3, as DNA: TGCGCCAGCAGCCGAACAGGAATGAACACTGAAGCTTTCTTT.

This rearrangement joins TRBV12-3 or TRBV12-4 to TRBJ1-1; D unclear. The CDR3 consists of 13 residues. V was cut by 7 bases and J by 5 bases, with 14 bases left in between. The chain's CDR3 is CASTLSGYTEAFF. DNA of the CDR3: TGTGCCAGCACCTTATCCGGGTATACTGAAGCTTTCTTT.

This chain links TRBV2 with TRBJ2-5; 13 nucleotides match TRBD2. Losses at the gene ends were 5 bases for V and 4 bases for J; bases not matched to a gene: 7. Germline V gives CDR1 SNHLY, CDR2 FYNNEI. The CDR3 extends over 16 amino acids. The CDR3 is CASSQRTSGGGETQYF. The CDR3 nucleotides are TGTGCCAGCAGTCAGAGGACTAGCGGGGGAGGAGAGACCCAGTACTTC.

This clone was counted only a few times. This sequence joins TRBV27 and TRBJ1-5; D may be TRBD1 (5 bases). The V end lost 10 bases, the J end lost 0 bases, and 19 bases lay between the germline ends. This CDR3 comprises 16 residues. Germline V gene lookup returns CDR1 MNHEY and CDR2 SMNVEV (reference sequence). The CDR3 loop reads CATRARTYPSNQPQHF. CDR3 sequence (DNA): TGTGCCACCAGGGCACGGACTTACCCTAGCAATCAGCCCCAGCATTTT.

The chain combines TRBV5-1 with TRBJ1-4; D is uncertain. The V end lost 2 bases, the J end lost 6 bases, and 17 bases lay between the germline ends. The CDR3 spans 16 residues. In germline, CDR1 is SGHRS, CDR2 YFSETQ. The CDR3: CASSLSGSETDEKLFF. DNA for the CDR3: TGCGCCAGCAGCTTATCCGGGTCAGAAACGGATGAAAAACTGTTTTTT.

The V and J genes are TRBV29-1 and TRBJ2-2, with D maybe TRBD2 (6 bases). The CDR3 has 14 residues. The ends were cut back, 7 bases at V and 1 base at J, with 13 bases in the middle. CDR1 and CDR2 (germline): SQVTM, ANQGSEA. CDR3 sequence reads: CSGAGQGNTGELFF. The CDR3 DNA is TGCAGCGGGGCGGGGCAGGGGAACACCGGGGAGCTGTTTTTT.

This clone has only one observation. The rearrangement links TRBV7-2 to TRBJ1-6, with 7 nucleotides matching TRBD1. Looked up from germline, CDR1 is SGHTA and CDR2 is FQGNSA. The CDR3 is 14 residues long. J was trimmed by 12 bases and V by 5 bases; bases with no gene match: 10. CDR3 protein: CASSIGQARGPLHF. In DNA, the CDR3 is TGTGCCAGCAGCATTGGACAGGCGCGGGGACCCCTCCACTTT.

The chain combines TRBV7-2 with TRBJ2-2; D remains unclear. The V end was cut by 5 bases, the J end by 5 bases, with 9 bases between. The CDR3 is 13 amino acids. CDR1 is SGHTA and CDR2 is FQGNSA in the germline V gene. The CDR3 sequence is CASSAQKTGELFF. In DNA, the CDR3 is TGTGCCAGCAGCGCCCAGAAAACCGGGGAGCTGTTTTTT.

The chain combines TRBV6-4 with TRBJ1-4; D gene unclear. This CDR3 spans 13 amino acids. Germline loops: CDR1 MRHNA, CDR2 SNTAGT. V was shortened by 6 bases and J by 5 bases, with 10 bases between the two germline ends. CDR3 in amino acids: CASRGSGNEKLFF. CDR3 DNA: TGTGCCAGCAGAGGGAGTGGAAATGAAAAACTGTTTTTT.